A selection of T cell receptor beta chains follows, all from one sample in a study of blood T cell repertoires in COVID-19. Some clones are missing from TCRdb's copy, which holds only in-frame ones; the method was immunoSEQ multiplex PCR. This sample carries about 130,000 clones, approximately 74% of them seen once, and the ten largest clones take around 5.5%. The source material was peripheral blood. These receptors all come from a man aged 55 to 69 with acute or convalescent COVID-19. The CDR3 runs from the conserved cysteine through the conserved F or W. Fields, in order: D gene, clone size, V gene, J gene, CDR3 DNA, CDR3 protein. D genes are given only for firm matches. The size entry is marked missing in some rows and otherwise reads once, few, many or a size class.

.	.	TRBV2	TRBJ2-1	TGTGCCAGCGACTTACAGGGAAACGAGCAGTTCTTC	CASDLQGNEQFF
TRBD1	.	TRBV7-8	TRBJ1-1	TGTGCCACCACTCGGGACAGGGACACTGAAGCTTTCTTT	CATTRDRDTEAFF
.	.	TRBV7-9	TRBJ1-4	TGTGCCAGCAGCCCCCGGTCGGGGATTATCGAAAAACTGTTTTTT	CASSPRSGIIEKLFF
.	.	TRBV11-2	TRBJ1-3	TGTGCCAGCAGCCTCGGGACAACTGGAAACACCATATATTTT	CASSLGTTGNTIYF
.	once	TRBV19	TRBJ1-2	TGTGCCAGTAGTACCCGTCGGGGGAACTATGGCTACACCTTC	CASSTRRGNYGYTF
TRBD2	.	TRBV24-1	TRBJ2-3	TGTGCCACCAGTGATTCCGGACTAGCAAGCACAGATACGCAGTATTTT	CATSDSGLASTDTQYF
.	.	TRBV30	TRBJ2-1	TGTGCCTGGAGCTTCGGGAACAGGGCAAGGAATGAGCAGTTCTTC	CAWSFGNRARNEQFF
TRBD2	.	TRBV11-3	TRBJ2-1	TGTGCCAGCAGCCCAGGGACTAGCGGAGGGTGGGATGAGCAGTTCTTC	CASSPGTSGGWDEQFF
TRBD1	.	TRBV24-1	TRBJ2-7	TGTGCCACCAGTGATTGGGGGACAGGGGGTGTCTACGAGCAGTACTTC	CATSDWGTGGVYEQYF
.	.	TRBV7-9	TRBJ2-5	TGTGCCAGCAGGACAATGCAGGGAAAGGGGCAAGAGACCCAGTACTTC	CASRTMQGKGQETQYF
.	.	TRBV14	TRBJ1-2	TGTGCCAGCAGCCCCTCACAGGGCCACTATGGCTACACCTTC	CASSPSQGHYGYTF
TRBD1	.	TRBV4-1	TRBJ1-2	TGCGCCAGCAGCCAACCCAAAGACAGGGCTAACTATGGCTACACCTTC	CASSQPKDRANYGYTF
.	.	TRBV5-1	TRBJ2-5	TGCGCCAGCAGCTTGGGGTACGGAGCGGGAGAGACCCAGTACTTC	CASSLGYGAGETQYF
.	.	TRBV13	TRBJ2-7	TGTGCCAGCAGCCGCCGACAGGCGTTGAGCGAGCAGTACTTC	CASSRRQALSEQYF
TRBD2	few	TRBV7-9	TRBJ2-1	TGTGCCAGCAGCCGCGCTAGCGGGAGTACCTACAATGAGCAGTTCTTC	CASSRASGSTYNEQFF
.	.	TRBV3-1/TRBV3-2	TRBJ1-2	TGTGCCAGCTCGGGAGGTAGTTATGGCTACACCTTC	CASSGGSYGYTF
.	.	TRBV21-1	TRBJ2-5	TGTGCCAGCGGGATTATAACTAGCGGCTACCAAGAGACCCAGTACTTC	CASGIITSGYQETQYF
.	.	TRBV9	TRBJ2-7	TGTGCCAGCAGCGTGAATACAGTTACCTACGAGCAGTACTTC	CASSVNTVTYEQYF
.	.	TRBV24-1	TRBJ1-2	TGTGCCACCAGTGATTTCAACTTTAACTATGGCTACACCTTC	CATSDFNFNYGYTF
TRBD2	.	TRBV24-1	TRBJ2-7	TGTGCCACCAGTGACATGACTAGCGGTAACTCCTACGAGCAGTACTTC	CATSDMTSGNSYEQYF
.	.	TRBV30	TRBJ1-4	TGTGCCTGGAGTGTACGAGTCAGGGGCGGTGAAAAACTGTTTTTT	CAWSVRVRGGEKLFF
.	once	TRBV11-2	TRBJ1-1	TGTGCCAGCAAAAAGACAGGCGGCCCCACTGAAGCTTTCTTT	CASKKTGGPTEAFF
.	.	TRBV3-1/TRBV3-2	TRBJ2-7	TGTGCCAGCAGCCCGATCCCACAGGGCGGTCGCTACGAGCAGTACTTC	CASSPIPQGGRYEQYF
TRBD2	.	TRBV4-1	TRBJ2-7	TGCGCCAGCAGCCAAGCCCCGGGACTAGCGGGCTACGAGCAGTACTTC	CASSQAPGLAGYEQYF
.	once	TRBV5-4	TRBJ1-1	TGTGCCAGCAGCTCAGGGAGGAGGACTGAAGCTTTCTTT	CASSSGRRTEAFF
TRBD1	.	TRBV2	TRBJ2-7	TGTGCCAGCAGTTTACAGGGGTTCGACGAGCAGTACTTC	CASSLQGFDEQYF